These 26 T cell receptor beta chains came from one sample sequenced in a study of brain metastases from non-small cell lung cancer. Sequenced by immunoSEQ multiplex PCR; TCRdb stores in-frame clones only, minus some. This sample yields about 8,000 clones, of which around four fifths are seen a single time; around 4% belongs to the top ten. Sequenced sample: primary lung tumor tissue. The receptors stem from a donor aged 40 or over with non-small cell lung cancer.

This chain uses TRBV7-2 with TRBJ1-5; perhaps TRBD1 as D (5 bases). The CDR3 is 17 amino acids. V lost 1 base and J 7 bases, leaving 20 bases between the germline ends. CDR1 and CDR2 from the germline V gene are SGHTA and FQGNSA. In nucleotides, the CDR3 is TGTGCCAGCAGCTTAGTCTCGATGAGAACAGGCCAGCAGCCCCAGCATTTT. Amino acids: CASSLVSMRTGQQPQHF.

The V call is TRBV3-1 (or the pseudogene TRBV3-2), the J call TRBJ1-2; the match to TRBD1 covers 10 bases. CDR1 is LGHDT, CDR2 YNNKEL, per germline (reference sequence). The CDR3 contains 14 residues. The V and J ends lost 4 bases and 5 bases, in that order; junction bases with no gene match: 4. Here the CDR3 DNA reads TGTGCCAGCAGCCCGACAGGGGGCGGGTATGGCTACACCTTC. This translates into CASSPTGGGYGYTF.

The V call is TRBV29-1, the J call TRBJ1-4, with a tentative D call TRBD1 (6 bases). CDR3 length: 14 residues. V was trimmed by 4 bases and J by 0 bases, leaving 9 bases between them. Germline V gives CDR1 SQVTM, CDR2 ANQGSEA. This CDR3 is CSVADSATNEKLFF. CDR3 nucleotides: TGCAGCGTTGCGGACAGCGCAACTAATGAAAAACTGTTTTTT.

About this clone: Mismatch with germline at one junction end may stem from a read error. The chain links TRBV5-1 to TRBJ1-1; D call uncertain. The CDR3 runs 14 residues. Germline V CDR1 and CDR2: SGHRS, YFSETQ. As DNA, the CDR3 is TGCGCCAGCAGCTTGGACTCACTAAACACTAAAGCTTTCTTT. It translates to CASSLDSLNTKAFF.

The chain combines TRBV10-3 with TRBJ2-3; 7 bases map to TRBD1. With 11 bases clipped from V and 3 bases from J, the junction kept 14 bases outside the gene matches. The V gene's germline CDR1 is ENHRY and CDR2 SYGVKD. This CDR3 comprises 15 residues. The DNA of the CDR3 is TGTGCCCTTTCTACTACAGGGGACGGGACAGATACGCAGTATTTT. This encodes CALSTTGDGTDTQYF.

Concerning this clone itself: The same CDR3 arises from other DNA sequences in this sample as well. This chain joins TRBV6-5 and TRBJ2-7, with a tentative D call TRBD2 (6 bases). The CDR3 totals 13 residues. Trimming cost V 9 bases and J 8 bases, with 20 bases left between them. Germline V CDR1 and CDR2: MNHEY, SVGAGI. CDR3 nucleotides: TGTGCCAGTTCCCCGACGGGAGCTTCCCAGCAGTACTTC. Its translation: CASSPTGASQQYF.

Details on this clone: An end of the junction does not agree with germline; a read error may underlie this. The genes are TRBV9 and TRBJ2-1; 7 positions agree with TRBD1. The CDR3 totals 16 residues. Germline V gene lookup returns CDR1 SGDLS and CDR2 YYNGEE. This CDR3 reads CASSPAGQVAYNKQFF. In nucleotides, the CDR3 is TGTGCCAGCAGCCCAGCCGGACAGGTGGCCTACAATAAGCAGTTCTTC.

The V call is TRBV4-3, the J call TRBJ1-1, with D possibly TRBD1 on 6 matching bases. This CDR3 is built from 13 residues. The V gene lost 4 bases and the J gene lost 5 bases, with 11 bases spanning the gap. The V gene's germline CDR1 is LGHNA and CDR2 YSLEER. The CDR3 DNA is TGCGCCAGCAGCCTAGGGGGTGGAACTGAAGCTTTCTTT. This gives the protein CASSLGGGTEAFF.

V gene TRBV5-1 combines with J gene TRBJ1-6; D call uncertain. Looked up from germline, CDR1 is SGHRS and CDR2 is YFSETQ. The V end was cut by 8 bases, the J end by 7 bases, with 13 bases between. The CDR3 runs 13 residues. The CDR3 protein is CASSLDPNSPLHF. CDR3 DNA sequence: TGCGCCAGTAGCCTAGACCCAAATTCACCCCTCCACTTT.

The count of this clone is one. The chain joins TRBV23-1 to TRBJ1-4, with D uncertain. TRBV23-1 is sorted into the ORF group, with uncertain function. This CDR3 is 15 amino acids long. The ends were cut back, 0 bases at V and 5 bases at J, with 10 bases in the middle. The CDR3 DNA reads TGCGCCAGCAGTCAATCATGGATAACGAATGAAAAACTGTTTTTT. This gives the protein CASSQSWITNEKLFF.

This rearrangement joins TRBV21-1 to TRBJ1-5. TRBV21-1 is classified as a pseudogene. The CDR3 is 16 residues long. The CDR3 sequence: CASSKEGGGGIQPQHF. The CDR3 DNA is TGTGCCAGCAGCAAAGAAGGCGGGGGGGGAATTCAGCCCCAGCATTTT.

The J gene is TRBJ1-2, the V gene TRBV12-3 or TRBV12-4, with D perhaps TRBD1 (6 bases). The CDR3 totals 12 residues. The V and J ends lost 6 bases and 8 bases respectively, with 13 bases between them. CDR3 sequence: CASSFTGLGYTF. DNA for the CDR3: TGTGCCAGCAGCTTTACAGGGTTGGGCTACACCTTC.

The chain carries TRBV28 and TRBJ2-3; 11 bases map to TRBD2. This CDR3 comprises 16 residues. V lost 7 bases and J lost 4; bases outside the gene matches: 10. Germline V gene lookup returns CDR1 MDHEN and CDR2 SYDVKM. CDR3 sequence (DNA): TGTGCCAGCACCCAAATAGCGGGGGGGCTAGCAGATACGCAGTATTTT. As protein: CASTQIAGGLADTQYF. Drawing the rest from reference TRBV28 and TRBJ2-3, the complete variable domain is DVKVTQSSRYLVKRTGEKVFLECVQDMDHENMFWYRQDPGLGLRLIYFSYDVKMKEKGDIPEGYSVSREKKERFSLILESASTNQTSMYLCASTQIAGGLADTQYFGPGTRLTVL.

The gene calls are TRBV5-6 and TRBJ2-5; D remains unclear. Trimming cost V 0 bases and J 8 bases, with 17 bases left between them. Per germline, CDR1 SGHDT and CDR2 YYEEEE. The CDR3 loop spans 15 amino acids. This chain's CDR3 is CASSLGRVSWETQYF. CDR3 DNA: TGTGCCAGCAGCTTGGGTAGGGTATCGTGGGAAACCCAGTACTTC. Drawing the rest from reference TRBV5-6 and TRBJ2-5, the complete variable domain is DAGVTQSPTHLIKTRGQQVTLRCSPKSGHDTVSWYQQALGQGPQFIFQYYEEEERQRGNFPDRFSGHQFPNYSSELNVNALLLGDSALYLCASSLGRVSWETQYFGPGTRLLVL.

V gene TRBV18 combines with J gene TRBJ1-2; a possible D gene is TRBD1 (6 bases). The CDR3 sequence is 14 residues long. The V and J ends lost 2 bases and 7 bases respectively, with 14 bases between them. From germline, CDR1 is KGHSH and CDR2 LQKENI. The CDR3 DNA follows: TGTGCCAGCTCACCAGAGGGTCAGGGGAGTGGCTACACCTTC. Amino acid sequence: CASSPEGQGSGYTF.

The chain employs TRBV18 and TRBJ2-5; unclear D gene. There are 11 residues in the CDR3. Trimming pared 3 bases from V and 1 base from J, leaving 0 bases between. Germline V CDR1 and CDR2: KGHSH, LQKENI. For the CDR3, the DNA is TGTGCCAGCTCACCCCAAGAGACCCAGTACTTC. It specifies CASSPQETQYF.

This clone was counted once. CDR3 amino acids: CASSESTVRTEAFF. The CDR3 coding sequence is TGTGCCAGCAGTGAAAGTACAGTGAGGACTGAAGCTTTCTTT. The chain links TRBV2 to TRBJ1-1; D is unresolved. CDR3 length: 14 residues. The germline V gene has CDR1 SNHLY and CDR2 FYNNEI. Trimming removed 2 bases at V and 5 bases at J, with 12 bases between.

The chain employs TRBV10-2 and TRBJ2-7, with TRBD1 identical over 10 bases. Germline CDR1 WSHSY, CDR2 SAAADI. This CDR3 is built from 13 residues. The trim removed 3 bases at V and 5 bases at J, leaving 1 base unmatched. Here the CDR3 reads CASSEGQGDEQYF. The CDR3 DNA sequence: TGCGCCAGCAGTGAAGGACAGGGGGACGAGCAGTACTTC.

The chain recombines TRBV18 with TRBJ2-3, with D unclear. Trimming took off 3 bases at V and 0 bases at J, with 1 base between the two ends. The CDR3 is 12 residues long. Germline-derived CDR1 and CDR2 are KGHSH and LQKENI. The CDR3 sequence: CASSPSTDTQYF. CDR3 nucleotide sequence: TGTGCCAGCTCACCGAGCACAGATACGCAGTATTTT.

This clone has a single count. The J gene is TRBJ2-1, the V gene TRBV11-3; tentative D call: TRBD1 (5 bases). V was shortened by 1 base and J by 2 bases, with 6 bases between the two germline ends. Germline V gives CDR1 SGHNT, CDR2 YENEEA. The CDR3 spans 14 residues. CDR3 nucleotide sequence: TGTGCCAGCAGCTTAGGGGGCACCTACAATGAGCAGTTCTTC. This sequence encodes CASSLGGTYNEQFF.

This clone was observed once. V usage is TRBV5-4 and J usage is TRBJ2-7; 7 bases match TRBD1. The V gene's germline CDR1 is SGHNT and CDR2 YYREEE (reference sequence). This CDR3 is built from 16 residues. With 0 bases clipped from V and 5 bases from J, the junction kept 11 bases outside the gene matches. In DNA, the CDR3 is TGTGCCAGCAGCTTGGGGGACCGGGACAGTTTCGACGAGCAGTACTTC. Protein product: CASSLGDRDSFDEQYF.

This chain uses TRBV28 with TRBJ1-2, with no clear D. V lost 6 bases and J 8 bases, leaving 13 bases between the germline ends. The V gene's germline CDR1 is MDHEN and CDR2 SYDVKM. The CDR3 totals 12 residues. In DNA form, the CDR3 reads TGTGCCAGCAGCCCGACGGAACGCGGCTACACCTTC. The encoded protein is CASSPTERGYTF.

In regard to this clone: One end of the junction fails to match germline, which may point to a read error. The rearrangement uses TRBV6-2 or TRBV6-3 and TRBJ1-5; D ambiguous. CDR3 length: 13 amino acids. CDR1 MNHEY and CDR2 SVGEGT come from the germline V gene. CDR3 DNA: TGTGCCAGCAGTTACCGGGATAATCAGTCCCAGCATTTT. Protein sequence: CASSYRDNQSQHF.

The J gene is TRBJ2-3, the V gene TRBV19; TRBD2 matches at 8 bases. CDR1 is LNHDA and CDR2 is SQIVND in the germline V gene (reference sequence). With V trimmed by 3 bases and J by 0 bases, 5 bases remained unmatched. The CDR3 spans 16 residues. CDR3: CASSILLAASTDTQYF. The CDR3 DNA follows: TGTGCCAGTAGTATCCTACTAGCGGCTAGCACAGATACGCAGTATTTT.

The V gene is TRBV9, the J gene TRBJ1-6; 9 nucleotides line up with TRBD1. The CDR3 has 17 amino acids. The V segment lost 4 bases and the J segment 6 bases; nucleotides outside the gene matches: 11. Germline CDR1 reads SGDLS; CDR2 reads YYNGEE. The CDR3 is CASSIDVRQGVNSPLHF. DNA for the CDR3: TGTGCCAGCAGCATAGATGTCAGACAGGGGGTTAATTCACCCCTCCACTTT.

The chain recombines TRBV7-2 with TRBJ2-7; no firm D call. The CDR3 totals 13 residues. V dropped 4 bases and J dropped 5 bases, with 12 bases sitting between them. Germline-derived CDR1 and CDR2 are SGHTA and FQGNSA. The CDR3 loop is CASSSNSRDEQYF. CDR3 nucleotides: TGTGCCAGCAGCTCCAATTCAAGAGACGAGCAGTACTTC.